The present T cell receptor (beta chain) was sequenced within a study of blood T cells in healthy people across ages. This CDR3 region has 14 residues. J was trimmed by 7 bases and V by 6 bases; bases with no gene match: 9. This clonotype was recorded once. It was with a sample-barcoded 5' primer and a J-beta primer mix that a second PCR of roughly 7 to 12 cycles was run. TCRdb re-called the 5' RACE reads through MiXCR, storing one row per CDR3 protein. The table shows around 1,800,000 distinct CDR3 sequences, with around 42% occurring only once. The source material was blood. The chain uses TRBV12-3 or TRBV12-4 and TRBJ2-7; 10 bases are a match to TRBD1. This TCR was recovered from a human donor in good health. As DNA, the CDR3 is TGTGCCAGCAGCCCGGACAGGGGGATTGGGGAGCAGTACTTC. Translation gives CASSPDRGIGEQYF.